This TCR beta chain was captured in a study of CD4 and CD8 cells across lung adenocarcinoma regions. The patients had localized lung adenocarcinoma, a non-small cell subtype. Germline assignment: CDR1 ENHRY and CDR2 SYGVKD. This CDR3 spans 14 amino acids. TCRdb ran MiXCR on the PCR reads and lists one entry per CDR3 protein. This repertoire shows 23,000 or so distinct CDR3 sequences, about 50% found once; its top ten account for more than 40%. J is TRBJ2-3 and V is TRBV10-3; D is perhaps TRBD1 (5 bases). The sequence was collected from a male donor with lung adenocarcinoma. The CD4 and CD8 labels of this study may be unreliable. The sequencing input was CD8+ T cells from the center of a lung tumor. CDR3 nucleotides: TGTGCGGGCCGAGTGGGGCGTGACCGAGAGACGCAGTATTTT. Its translation is CAGRVGRDRETQYF.